These 18 T cell receptor beta chains were sequenced from one sample in a study of cytomegalovirus exposure and HLA in healthy donors. Both 60 Vbeta primers and 13 Jbeta primers went into the PCR. Clones were read by immunoSEQ multiplex PCR, and TCRdb kept only the in-frame ones, dropping some. Altogether about 50,000 clones are present, roughly four fifths being singletons, with the ten largest covering around 1.4%. Source material: PBMCs. Receptors were obtained from a man aged 30 to 45 in good health and CMV-seronegative.

The chain is built from TRBV11-2 and TRBJ2-1; the match to TRBD2 covers 8 bases. In germline, CDR1 is SGHAT, CDR2 FQNNGV. With V trimmed by 5 bases and J by 8 bases, 5 bases remained unmatched. The CDR3 runs to 13 residues. DNA for the CDR3: TGTGCCAGCAGCCCCGGCGGGGGGCATGAGCAGTTCTTC. This translates into CASSPGGGHEQFF.

The chain is built from TRBV12-5 and TRBJ1-2, with D perhaps matching TRBD1 (5 bases). The CDR3 contains 13 residues. V lost 0 bases to trimming and J lost 8 bases, with 10 bases between them. Looked up from germline, CDR1 is LGHNT and CDR2 is FRNRAP. In nucleotides, the CDR3 is TGTGCTAGTGGTTTGGTAGGGGCTGACGGCTACACCTTC. Residues: CASGLVGADGYTF.

The chain links TRBV6-5 to TRBJ2-7; D uncertain. The CDR3 spans 11 residues. The V and J ends lost 4 bases and 5 bases respectively, with 6 bases between them. Germline V CDR1 and CDR2: MNHEY, SVGAGI. The CDR3 protein is CASSSVHEQYF. The CDR3 DNA reads as TGTGCCAGCAGTTCTGTTCACGAGCAGTACTTC.

The V and J genes are TRBV28 and TRBJ2-1, with D perhaps TRBD2 (7 bases). The V and J ends lost 1 base and 4 bases respectively, with 11 bases between them. The CDR3 is made up of 15 amino acids. In germline, CDR1 is MDHEN, CDR2 SYDVKM. As DNA, the CDR3 is TGTGCCAGCAGTTTATTGGGGGGGCCATACAATGAGCAGTTCTTC. Translating gives CASSLLGGPYNEQFF.

The chain joins TRBV7-2 to TRBJ1-3; TRBD1 is a possible D gene (5 bases). The CDR3 is 16 residues long. Per the germline V gene, CDR1 is SGHTA and CDR2 is FQGNSA. V was shortened by 5 bases and J by 2 bases, with 16 bases between the two germline ends. The CDR3 sequence is CASSHTGGAPGNTIYF. The CDR3 nucleotides read TGTGCCAGCAGCCATACAGGCGGGGCTCCTGGAAACACCATATATTTT.

This clone is a singleton in its sample. The V and J genes are TRBV9 and TRBJ1-1, with 10 bases fitting TRBD1. CDR1 SGDLS and CDR2 YYNGEE come from the germline V gene. The CDR3 spans 14 residues. V lost 4 bases, J lost 5 bases, and 5 bases stayed unmatched. The DNA for the CDR3 is TGTGCCAGCAGCCGTAGGACAGGGGGTACTGAAGCTTTCTTT. Amino acids: CASSRRTGGTEAFF.

The V gene is TRBV6-4, the J gene TRBJ2-2; 12 bases fit TRBD2. Germline trimming cut 3 bases from V and 4 bases from J; bases unmatched to any gene: 0. The CDR3 totals 15 residues. Germline-derived CDR1 and CDR2 are MRHNA and SNTAGT. The DNA for the CDR3 is TGTGCCAGCAGTGAGACTAGCGGGAGCACCGGGGAGCTGTTTTTT. This sequence encodes CASSETSGSTGELFF.

The rearrangement uses TRBV27 and TRBJ1-6; D is possibly TRBD1 (5 bases). Germline CDR1 is MNHEY and CDR2 is SMNVEV (reference sequence). V lost 5 bases to trimming and J lost 4 bases, with 12 bases between them. The CDR3 consists of 15 residues. CDR3 in DNA: TGTGCCAGCAGTCCCATAGGGACTTATAATTCACCCCTCCACTTT. This gives the protein CASSPIGTYNSPLHF.

This clone occurred once. The rearrangement uses TRBV7-3 and TRBJ2-2, with D possibly being TRBD1 (6 bases). The germline CDR1 and CDR2 sequences are SGHTA and FQGTGA. The CDR3 spans 13 residues. V lost 5 bases and J 7 bases, leaving 11 bases between the germline ends. The CDR3 here is CASSATGGGELFF. CDR3 bases: TGTGCCAGCAGCGCGACAGGAGGCGGGGAGCTGTTTTTT. The full variable domain, completed using reference TRBV7-3 and TRBJ2-2, is GAGVSQTPSNKVTEKGKYVELRCDPISGHTALYWYRQSLGQGPEFLIYFQGTGAADDSGLPNDRFFAVRPEGSVSTLKIQRTERGDSAVYLCASSATGGGELFFGEGSRLTVL.

The chain employs TRBV9 and TRBJ1-2; D is ambiguous. The CDR3 runs 15 residues. V shed 0 bases and J shed 4 bases, with 13 bases lying between them. Per the germline V gene, CDR1 is SGDLS and CDR2 is YYNGEE. CDR3 nucleotides: TGTGCCAGCAGCGTAGAGCCGACACGCCGCTATGGCTACACCTTC. Residues: CASSVEPTRRYGYTF.

The chain has TRBV5-1 and TRBJ1-1, with D possibly matching TRBD1 (5 bases). Germline CDR1 and CDR2: SGHRS and YFSETQ. V dropped 7 bases and J dropped 5 bases, with 21 bases sitting between them. The CDR3 consists of 15 residues. The CDR3 DNA follows: TGCGCCAGCGGTAACTCCGCAGGGTCTTGGACTGAAGCTTTCTTT. It is translated as CASGNSAGSWTEAFF.

This chain connects TRBV18 to TRBJ1-6, with a possible D match to TRBD1 (6 bases). V lost 0 bases to trimming and J lost 7 bases, with 10 bases between them. This CDR3 region has 15 residues. Germline values: CDR1 KGHSH, CDR2 LQKENI. This CDR3 reads CASSPPRGSNSPLHF. For the CDR3, the DNA is TGTGCCAGCTCACCACCCAGGGGCTCAAATTCACCCCTCCACTTT.

This chain links TRBV5-5 with TRBJ2-7, with D perhaps matching TRBD2 (6 bases). The germline V gene has CDR1 SGHKS and CDR2 YYEKEE (reference sequence). The CDR3 extends over 16 amino acids. Trimming pared 1 base from V and 2 bases from J, leaving 16 bases between. This CDR3 is CASSLSLGGATYEQYF. The CDR3, as DNA: TGTGCCAGCAGCTTGTCCTTGGGGGGAGCTACCTACGAGCAGTACTTC.

The chain links TRBV28 to TRBJ1-5; 7 nucleotides match TRBD1. Germline CDR1 and CDR2: MDHEN and SYDVKM. With V trimmed by 5 bases and J by 0 bases, 4 bases remained unmatched. This CDR3 contains 15 residues. This chain's CDR3 is CASSLGTDSNQPQHF. The CDR3 bases are TGTGCCAGCAGTCTAGGGACAGATAGCAATCAGCCCCAGCATTTT.

This clone showed up just once. The chain links TRBV11-1 to TRBJ1-1; 7 bases map to TRBD1. The CDR3 is made up of 17 amino acids. Germline CDR1 and CDR2: SGHAT and FQDESV (reference sequence). V gave up 5 bases and J gave up 1 base; unmatched junction bases: 13. CDR3 bases: TGTGCCAGCAGCCTGTTACAGGGGAGTGTGGGGAACACTGAAGCTTTCTTT. Its translation: CASSLLQGSVGNTEAFF.

The CDR3 is CAWSVNSGGANEQFF. The CDR3 bases are TGTGCCTGGAGTGTAAATAGCGGGGGGGCGAATGAGCAGTTCTTC. The gene calls are TRBV30 and TRBJ2-1; 11 positions agree with TRBD2. Trimming cost V 0 bases and J 7 bases; bases outside gene matches: 5. The length of the CDR3 is 15 residues. From germline, CDR1 is GTSNPN and CDR2 SVGIG (reference sequence).

The V and J genes are TRBV19 and TRBJ1-3, with D unresolved. Trimming left V 5 bases short and J 6 bases short, with 14 bases between. This CDR3 spans 14 amino acids. CDR1 is LNHDA and CDR2 is SQIVND in the germline V gene (reference sequence). The CDR3 nucleotides are TGTGCCAGTAGTCTCGGAGCGATGGAAAACACCATATATTTT. This translates into CASSLGAMENTIYF. Complete variable domain (other parts from reference TRBV19 and TRBJ1-3): DGGITQSPKYLFRKEGQNVTLSCEQNLNHDAMYWYRQDPGQGLRLIYYSQIVNDFQKGDIAEGYSVSREKKESFPLTVTSAQKNPTAFYLCASSLGAMENTIYFGEGSWLTVV.

This clone was seen only once. The chain links TRBV19 to TRBJ1-1; 7 bases match TRBD1. Trimming at V came to 7 bases and at J to 6 bases, leaving 14 bases not matched to a gene. Germline CDR1 and CDR2: LNHDA and SQIVND (reference sequence). This CDR3 spans 15 amino acids. CDR3 coding DNA: TGTGCCAGTACCCACTCGACAGGGAAGTTCGCTGAAGCTTTCTTT. It is translated as CASTHSTGKFAEAFF.